A single sample is the source of the 17 T cell receptor beta chains below, sequenced in a study of shared clonotypes between healthy human individuals. The naive CD8 population came from CD45RO-negative cells selected for CCR7, without terminally differentiated effector memory CD45RA+ cells. Data came from immunoSEQ multiplex PCR; TCRdb stores just in-frame clones and leaves some out. The repertoire holds about 2.1 million clones, 90% to 95% seen once, with over 1.5% in the top ten. The sequenced material came from naive CD8+ T cells from PBMCs. These receptor sequences come from a man younger than 30 in good health. Some clones in this sample may be carry-over from other donors' samples.

V usage is TRBV7-2 and J usage is TRBJ1-2; D is undetermined. V lost 9 bases to trimming and J lost 0 bases, with 26 bases between them. This CDR3 region has 18 residues. From germline, CDR1 is SGHTA and CDR2 FQGNSA. In DNA, the CDR3 is TGTGCCAGTCCTATAGGGTGGGGAGGCACGCCAGCTAACTATGGCTACACCTTC. Protein product: CASPIGWGGTPANYGYTF. Together with reference TRBV7-2 and TRBJ1-2, the CDR3 gives the full variable domain: GAGVSQSPSNKVTEKGKDVELRCDPISGHTALYWYRQSLGQGLEFLIYFQGNSAPDKSGLPSDRFSAERTGGSVSTLTIQRTQQEDSAVYLCASPIGWGGTPANYGYTFGSGTRLTVV.

This sequence joins TRBV6-5 and TRBJ1-1, with D uncertain. This CDR3 has 16 residues. Germline loops: CDR1 MNHEY, CDR2 SVGAGI. Trimming left V 4 bases short and J 2 bases short, with 17 bases between. CDR3 region: CASSSQRGMFNTEAFF. The CDR3 nucleotides read TGTGCCAGCAGTTCCCAACGGGGAATGTTTAACACTGAAGCTTTCTTT.

V usage is TRBV28 and J usage is TRBJ2-2; the D gene could be TRBD1 or TRBD2 (5 bases each). The CDR3 runs 14 residues. CDR1 and CDR2 (germline): MDHEN, SYDVKM. In nucleotides, the CDR3 is TGTGCAACGAGGGACCGGACGAACACCGGGGAGCTGTTTTTT. It codes for CATRDRTNTGELFF.

V usage is TRBV15 and J usage is TRBJ1-4, with D possibly TRBD1 on 5 matching bases. Germline lookup yields CDR1 LNHNV and CDR2 YYDKDF (reference sequence). The V end lost 4 bases, the J end lost 6 bases, and 18 bases lay between the germline ends. This CDR3 comprises 16 residues. The CDR3 here is CATSTPGEGTYEKLFF. The CDR3 region has the DNA TGTGCCACCAGCACCCCGGGGGAGGGGACGTATGAAAAACTGTTTTTT.

This clone was recorded only once. Other DNA sequences in this sample translate to the same CDR3. The gene calls are TRBV29-1 and TRBJ2-7, with 9 bases aligning to TRBD1. V gave up 5 bases and J gave up 3 bases; unmatched junction bases: 5. CDR3 length: 13 residues. Germline lookup yields CDR1 SQVTM and CDR2 ANQGSEA. The CDR3: CSVIGQGIYEQYF. The DNA for the CDR3 is TGCAGCGTTATAGGACAGGGGATCTACGAGCAGTACTTC.

This clone has a single count. The DNA of the CDR3 is TGTGCCAGCAGCAAAGCCATAATAAAAAGCCTCTTCTGGGAGCTGTTTTTT. Protein: CASSKAIIKSLFWELFF. The chain combines TRBV21-1 with TRBJ2-2; the DNA was not compared with TRBD2, the D call given in the table. TRBV21-1 is a documented pseudogene. The CDR3 has 17 residues.

The J gene is TRBJ2-3, the V gene TRBV4-3; the match to TRBD2 covers 12 bases. J lost 4 bases, V lost 5 bases, and 4 bases had no gene match. The CDR3 is 15 amino acids. CDR1 is LGHNA, CDR2 YSLEER, per germline. CDR3 residues: CASSDLAGGPDTQYF. CDR3 in DNA: TGCGCCAGCAGCGATCTAGCGGGAGGGCCAGATACGCAGTATTTT.

V is TRBV15 and J is TRBJ2-4; D gene uncertain. Trimming took off 4 bases at V and 8 bases at J, with 21 bases between the two ends. This CDR3 is built from 16 residues. Germline V CDR1 and CDR2: LNHNV, YYDKDF (reference sequence). CDR3 nucleotides: TGTGCCACCAGCAATTCAGCTGGGCAGATTGGGGACATTCAGTACTTC. It specifies CATSNSAGQIGDIQYF.

This chain joins TRBV7-9 and TRBJ1-1; D possibly corresponds to TRBD1 (5 bases). Germline CDR1 SEHNR, CDR2 FQNEAQ (reference sequence). The CDR3 totals 15 residues. The V and J ends lost 5 bases and 2 bases respectively, with 15 bases between them. CDR3 coding DNA: TGTGCCAGCAGCGCCCCACAGGTCCCCAACACTGAAGCTTTCTTT. It translates to CASSAPQVPNTEAFF.

The chain joins TRBV29-1 to TRBJ2-7, with D perhaps TRBD1 or TRBD2 (5 bases each). Germline V gives CDR1 SQVTM, CDR2 ANQGSEA. Trimming removed 0 bases from V and 5 bases from J, with 11 bases in between. The CDR3 contains 13 residues. DNA of the CDR3: TGCAGCGTTGAAGAAGGGACCCCCCACGAGCAGTACTTC. Its protein product is CSVEEGTPHEQYF.

The rearrangement links TRBV5-1 to TRBJ2-7; no clear D gene. The germline V gene encodes CDR1 SGHRS and CDR2 YFSETQ. Trimming pared 0 bases from V and 2 bases from J, leaving 12 bases between. The CDR3 has 15 residues. CDR3 nucleotides: TGCGCCAGCAGCTTGGACCCGGGTGCCCCCTACGAGCAGTACTTC. This codes for CASSLDPGAPYEQYF.

Comment on this clone: Other DNA sequences in the sample encode the same CDR3. J is TRBJ2-3 and V is TRBV7-9, with D unresolved. Trimming shortened V by 5 bases and J by 3 bases, and 9 bases separated the two germline ends. Germline V gives CDR1 SEHNR, CDR2 FQNEAQ (reference sequence). This CDR3 region has 13 residues. CDR3 nucleotide sequence: TGTGCCAGCAGCCCCGGTCCAACAGATACGCAGTATTTT. Its translation is CASSPGPTDTQYF. The full variable domain, with the rest looked up from reference TRBV7-9 and TRBJ2-3, is DTGVSQNPRHKITKRGQNVTFRCDPISEHNRLYWYRQTLGQGPEFLTYFQNEAQLEKSRLLSDRFSAERPKGSFSTLEIQRTEQGDSAMYLCASSPGPTDTQYFGPGTRLTVL.

The V call is TRBV2, the J call TRBJ2-2; 8 bases fit TRBD1. Germline assignment: CDR1 SNHLY and CDR2 FYNNEI. V lost 11 bases, J lost 7 bases, and 6 bases stayed unmatched. CDR3 length equals 12 residues. The CDR3 DNA follows: TGTGCCGGCTGGACAGGGATCGGGGAGCTGTTTTTT. Translating it yields CAGWTGIGELFF.

This clone was observed once. The same CDR3 arises from other DNA sequences in this sample as well. The genes are TRBV9 and TRBJ2-7; 7 nucleotides agree with TRBD1. CDR1 and CDR2 (germline): SGDLS, YYNGEE. The CDR3 runs 13 residues. V lost 3 bases, J lost 5 bases, and 5 bases stayed unmatched. The CDR3 loop reads CASSADRDHEQYF. DNA of the CDR3: TGTGCCAGCAGCGCCGACAGGGACCACGAGCAGTACTTC.

The chain recombines TRBV4-3 with TRBJ2-2; the match to TRBD1 covers 8 bases. J lost 9 bases, V lost 1 base, and 16 bases had no gene match. Looked up from germline, CDR1 is LGHNA and CDR2 is YSLEER. The CDR3 length is 18 residues. DNA for the CDR3: TGCGCCAGCAGCCAAGCAAGATCCACGACAGGGGCCCCACGGGAGCTGTTTTTT. This gives the protein CASSQARSTTGAPRELFF.

The V call is TRBV9, the J call TRBJ1-3; tentatively, D is TRBD1 (5 bases). V was clipped by 0 bases and J by 8 bases, with 18 bases between them. Germline values: CDR1 SGDLS, CDR2 YYNGEE. The CDR3 consists of 16 residues. CDR3 nucleotide sequence: TGTGCCAGCAGCGTAGGTTGGGCAGGGCGGAGAGACACCATATATTTT. Translated, it gives CASSVGWAGRRDTIYF.

The chain couples TRBV6-6 to TRBJ2-4, with D hard to call. Germline-derived CDR1 and CDR2 are MNHNY and SVGAGI (reference sequence). The length of the CDR3 is 14 residues. Deletions cut 8 bases from V and 0 bases from J, with 11 bases between. In nucleotides, the CDR3 is TGTGCCAGCGCCCCCCTCGCAGCCAAAAACATTCAGTACTTC. It is translated as CASAPLAAKNIQYF.